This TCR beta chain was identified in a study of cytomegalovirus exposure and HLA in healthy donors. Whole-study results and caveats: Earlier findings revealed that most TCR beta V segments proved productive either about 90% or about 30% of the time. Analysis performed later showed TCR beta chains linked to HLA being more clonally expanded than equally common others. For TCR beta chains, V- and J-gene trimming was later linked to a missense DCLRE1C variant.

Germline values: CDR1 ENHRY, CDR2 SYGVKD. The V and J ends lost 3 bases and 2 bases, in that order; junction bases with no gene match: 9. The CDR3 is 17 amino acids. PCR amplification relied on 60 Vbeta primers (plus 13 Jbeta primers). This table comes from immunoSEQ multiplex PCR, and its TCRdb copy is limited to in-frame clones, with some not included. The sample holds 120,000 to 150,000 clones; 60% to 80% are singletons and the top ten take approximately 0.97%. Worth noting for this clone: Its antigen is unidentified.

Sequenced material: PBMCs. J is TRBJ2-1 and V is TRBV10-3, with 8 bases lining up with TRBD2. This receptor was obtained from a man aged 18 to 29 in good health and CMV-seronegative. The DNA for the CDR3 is TGTGCCATCAGTGACCCCGAGGGTAGCGGGACCTACAATGAGCAGTTCTTC. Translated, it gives CAISDPEGSGTYNEQFF.